The entry below gives a single T cell receptor beta chain sequence along with its context. Its antigen is unknown. This sample was included in a study of identical twins. Regarding the study as a whole: High-abundance cord blood beta clonotypes had fewer insertions; memory repertoires showed none.

Among all donors, each was a healthy Caucasian. TCRdb fed the 5' RACE reads into MiXCR, producing one record per CDR3 protein. This table has about 890,000 distinct CDR3 sequences, over 9% appearing once. This CDR3 spans 15 amino acids. The V segment lost 0 bases and the J segment 4 bases; nucleotides outside the gene matches: 7. CDR1 is SQVTM, CDR2 ANQGSEA, per germline. This same sample was also part of a study on yellow fever vaccine responses in identical twins.

The specimen was PBMCs. The TCR sequence derives from a woman younger than 30 in good health. The rearrangement links TRBV29-1 to TRBJ2-7, with TRBD2 matching 9 bases. The CDR3 DNA is TGCAGCGTTGAAGATCGGCGGGAGGGCCTTTACGAGCAGTACTTC. It is translated as CSVEDRREGLYEQYF.